Below, one T cell receptor (beta chain) is given with its context. Its antigen remains unidentified. Sequencing used immunoSEQ version 4 in survey mode. TCRdb keeps only in-frame clones here, not all; method: immunoSEQ multiplex PCR. The data contain tens of thousands of clones, approximately 90% of them singletons. The sample comes from a study of persistence of HIV-infected CD4 T cells. This CDR3 has 13 amino acids. Germline values: CDR1 SQVTM, CDR2 ANQGSEA. Trimming took off 5 bases at V and 0 bases at J, with 10 bases between the two ends. Cells were stimulated nonspecifically with anti-CD3/anti-CD28 magnetic beads. Sorting selected CD4+ T cells upregulating both CD40 ligand and CD69.

The specimen was CD4+ T cells sorted from PBMCs after 18-hour stimulation, collected from a patient who received antiretroviral therapy. The V and J genes are TRBV29-1 and TRBJ1-1; possibly TRBD1 for D (5 bases). The TCR sequence derives from an adult woman with HIV who was CMV-seropositive. CDR3 sequence reads: CSVWRDLNTEAFF. Written as DNA, the CDR3 is TGCAGCGTTTGGAGGGACTTGAACACTGAAGCTTTCTTT.